This T cell receptor beta chain was recovered during a study of T-cell reconstitution after alpha-beta-depleted transplantation in children. This clonotype has just a few counts. The antigen remains unidentified. CDR1 is SGHKS and CDR2 is YYEKEE in the germline V gene (reference sequence). V lost 4 bases and J lost 0, with 7 bases in between. This CDR3 comprises 13 residues. Study-wide results and caveats: Hyperexpanded clones declined; after one year, newly produced T cells mostly supplied diversity. Some patients' high day-60 TCRbeta diversity was attributed to recipient cells surviving conditioning. Alpha-beta T cells present about two months after transplant were reported to originate from several hundred expanded graft clones.

A TCRbeta library incorporating unique molecular identifiers was prepared. TCRdb reanalysed the PCR reads using MiXCR and keeps one entry per CDR3 protein. In the table there are hundreds of thousands of distinct CDR3 sequences, 6% to 10% of which are singletons. The clonotype was recovered from a female patient aged 2-15 years who had a stem cell transplant for Fanconi anemia, so the T cells may come from the graft donor. Sample: peripheral blood, taken 360 days after TCRalphabeta/CD19-depleted stem cell transplant. The chain employs TRBV5-5 and TRBJ1-1, with D unresolved. Here the CDR3 reads CASSLLMNTEAFF. The CDR3 bases are TGTGCCAGCAGCCTGCTAATGAACACTGAAGCTTTCTTT.